This T cell receptor beta chain was sequenced for a study of T cell responses to AZD1222 COVID-19 vaccine. Repertoires were generated with immunoSEQ multiplex PCR, while TCRdb's copy carries only in-frame clones and drops some. The table has some 190,000 clones, 85% to 95% seen once. As to this clone: The antigen is unknown.

Points from the study as a whole: Dominant at 160-218 and 743-854, vaccine-associated CD4 TCRs also spanned spike.

The clonotype comes from an adult who received the AZD1222 COVID-19 vaccine. The starting material was peripheral blood, obtained 28 days after the second AZD1222 dose.

The CDR3 reads CASRRTAWGEKLFF. The CDR3 bases are TGTGCCAGCAGGAGGACAGCGTGGGGTGAAAAACTGTTTTTT. This rearrangement joins TRBV28 to TRBJ1-4; D may be TRBD1 (6 bases). Trimming pared 6 bases from V and 7 bases from J, leaving 15 bases between. Germline V gives CDR1 MDHEN, CDR2 SYDVKM. CDR3 size: 14 residues.